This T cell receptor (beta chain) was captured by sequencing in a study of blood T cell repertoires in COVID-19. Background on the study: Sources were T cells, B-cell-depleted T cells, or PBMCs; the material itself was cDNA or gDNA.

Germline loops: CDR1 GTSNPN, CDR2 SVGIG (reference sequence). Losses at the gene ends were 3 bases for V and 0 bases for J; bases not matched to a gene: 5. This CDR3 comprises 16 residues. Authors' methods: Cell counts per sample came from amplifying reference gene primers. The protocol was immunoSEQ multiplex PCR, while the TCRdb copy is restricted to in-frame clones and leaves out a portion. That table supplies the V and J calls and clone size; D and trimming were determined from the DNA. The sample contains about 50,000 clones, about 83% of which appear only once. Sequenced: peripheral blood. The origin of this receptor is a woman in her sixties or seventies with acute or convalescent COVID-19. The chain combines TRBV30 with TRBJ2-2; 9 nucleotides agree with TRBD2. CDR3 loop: CAWRLAGFANTGELFF. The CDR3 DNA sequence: TGTGCCTGGAGGCTAGCGGGGTTCGCGAACACCGGGGAGCTGTTTTTT.